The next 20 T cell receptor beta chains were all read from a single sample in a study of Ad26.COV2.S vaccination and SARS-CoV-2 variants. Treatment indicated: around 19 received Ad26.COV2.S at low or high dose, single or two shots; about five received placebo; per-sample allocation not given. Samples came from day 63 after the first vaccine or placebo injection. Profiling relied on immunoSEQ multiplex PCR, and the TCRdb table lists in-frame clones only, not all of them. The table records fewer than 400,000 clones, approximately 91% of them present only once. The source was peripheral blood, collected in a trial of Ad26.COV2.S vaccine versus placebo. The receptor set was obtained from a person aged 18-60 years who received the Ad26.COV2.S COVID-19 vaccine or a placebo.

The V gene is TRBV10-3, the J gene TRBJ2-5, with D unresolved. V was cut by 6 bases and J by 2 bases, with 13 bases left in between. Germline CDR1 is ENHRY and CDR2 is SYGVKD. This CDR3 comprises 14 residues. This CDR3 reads CAIRPEKGQETQYF. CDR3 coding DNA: TGTGCCATCAGACCGGAAAAGGGTCAAGAGACCCAGTACTTC.

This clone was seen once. DNA for the CDR3: TGTGCCAGCAGCTTGGCCCGGGACAGGGTCACCGGGGAGCTGTTTTTT. This encodes CASSLARDRVTGELFF. The V call is TRBV5-5, the J call TRBJ2-2, with 9 bases aligning to TRBD1. V lost 0 bases to trimming and J lost 4 bases; unmatched junction nucleotides: 4. Germline CDR1 SGHKS, CDR2 YYEKEE (reference sequence). The CDR3 length is 16 residues.

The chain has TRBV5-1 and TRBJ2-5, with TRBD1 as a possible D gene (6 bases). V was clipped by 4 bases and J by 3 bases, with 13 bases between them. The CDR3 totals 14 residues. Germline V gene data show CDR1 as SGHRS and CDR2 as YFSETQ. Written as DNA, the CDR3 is TGCGCCAGCAGCCCACAACAGGGCGAAGAGACCCAGTACTTC. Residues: CASSPQQGEETQYF. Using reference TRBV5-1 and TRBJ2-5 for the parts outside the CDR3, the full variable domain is KAGVTQTPRYLIKTRGQQVTLSCSPISGHRSVSWYQQTPGQGLQFLFEYFSETQRNKGNFPGRFSGRQFSNSRSEMNVSTLELGDSALYLCASSPQQGEETQYFGPGTRLLVL.

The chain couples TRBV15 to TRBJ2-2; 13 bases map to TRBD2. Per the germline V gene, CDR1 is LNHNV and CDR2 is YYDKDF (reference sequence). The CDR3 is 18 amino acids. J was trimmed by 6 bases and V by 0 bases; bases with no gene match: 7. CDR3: CATSRDKTSGRGAGELFF. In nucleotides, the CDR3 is TGTGCCACCAGCAGAGATAAAACTAGCGGGAGGGGTGCCGGGGAGCTGTTTTTT.

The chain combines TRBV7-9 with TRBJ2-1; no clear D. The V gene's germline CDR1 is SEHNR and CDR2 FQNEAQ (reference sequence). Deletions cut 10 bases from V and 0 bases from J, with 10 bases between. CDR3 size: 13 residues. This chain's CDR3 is CATKESSYNEQFF. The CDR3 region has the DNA TGTGCCACTAAGGAGAGCTCCTACAATGAGCAGTTCTTC. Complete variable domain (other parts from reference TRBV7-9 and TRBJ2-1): DTGVSQNPRHKITKRGQNVTFRCDPISEHNRLYWYRQTLGQGPEFLTYFQNEAQLEKSRLLSDRFSAERPKGSFSTLEIQRTEQGDSAMYLCATKESSYNEQFFGPGTRLTVL.

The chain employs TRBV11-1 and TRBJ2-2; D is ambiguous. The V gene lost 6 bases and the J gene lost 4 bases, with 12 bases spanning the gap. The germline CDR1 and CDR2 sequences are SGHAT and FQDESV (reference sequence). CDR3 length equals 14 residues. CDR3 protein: CASSLIVGTGELFF. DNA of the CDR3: TGTGCCAGCAGTCTAATCGTGGGCACCGGGGAGCTGTTTTTT.

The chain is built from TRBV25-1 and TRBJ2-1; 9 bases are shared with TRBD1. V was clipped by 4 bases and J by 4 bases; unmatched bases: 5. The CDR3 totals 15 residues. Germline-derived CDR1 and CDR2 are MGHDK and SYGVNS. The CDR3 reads CASSVDRGPYNEQFF. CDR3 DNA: TGTGCCAGCAGTGTGGACAGGGGCCCGTACAATGAGCAGTTCTTC.

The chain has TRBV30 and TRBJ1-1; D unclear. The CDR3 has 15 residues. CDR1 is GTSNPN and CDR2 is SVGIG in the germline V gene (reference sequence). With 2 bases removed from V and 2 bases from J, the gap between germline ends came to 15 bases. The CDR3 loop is CAWSPLRTPNTEAFF. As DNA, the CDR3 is TGTGCCTGGAGTCCTTTGCGGACCCCTAACACTGAAGCTTTCTTT.

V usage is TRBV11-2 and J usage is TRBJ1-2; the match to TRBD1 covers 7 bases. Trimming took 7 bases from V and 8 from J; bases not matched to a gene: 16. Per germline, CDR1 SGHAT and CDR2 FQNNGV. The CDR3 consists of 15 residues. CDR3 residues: CASTQRGSRGDGYTF. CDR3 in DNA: TGTGCCAGCACCCAAAGGGGTAGCAGGGGGGACGGCTACACCTTC.

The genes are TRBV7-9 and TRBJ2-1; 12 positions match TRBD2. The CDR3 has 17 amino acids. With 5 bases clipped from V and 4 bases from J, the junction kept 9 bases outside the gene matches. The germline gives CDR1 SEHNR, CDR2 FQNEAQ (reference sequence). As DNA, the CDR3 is TGTGCCAGCAGCCCCCCCTGGACTAGCGGGACGTACAATGAGCAGTTCTTC. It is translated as CASSPPWTSGTYNEQFF.

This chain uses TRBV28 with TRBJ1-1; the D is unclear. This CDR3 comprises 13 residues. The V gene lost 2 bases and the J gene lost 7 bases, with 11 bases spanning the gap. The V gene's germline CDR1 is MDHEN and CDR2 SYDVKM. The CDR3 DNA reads TGTGCCAGCAGTTTAAGAGGAGGGAGTGAAGCTTTCTTT. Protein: CASSLRGGSEAFF.

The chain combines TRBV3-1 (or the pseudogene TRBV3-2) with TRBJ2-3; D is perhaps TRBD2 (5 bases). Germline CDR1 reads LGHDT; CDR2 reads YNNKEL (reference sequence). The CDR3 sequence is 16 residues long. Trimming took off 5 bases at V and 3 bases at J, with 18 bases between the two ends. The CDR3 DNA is TGTGCCAGCAGCGGGCGGGCTTCTACCCAAACAGATACGCAGTATTTT. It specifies CASSGRASTQTDTQYF.

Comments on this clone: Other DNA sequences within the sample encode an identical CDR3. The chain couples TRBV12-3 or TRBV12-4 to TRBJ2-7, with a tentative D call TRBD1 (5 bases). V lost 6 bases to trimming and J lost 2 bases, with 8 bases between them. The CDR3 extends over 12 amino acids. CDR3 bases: TGTGCCAGCAGCTCAGGGCCCTACGAGCAGTACTTC. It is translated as CASSSGPYEQYF.

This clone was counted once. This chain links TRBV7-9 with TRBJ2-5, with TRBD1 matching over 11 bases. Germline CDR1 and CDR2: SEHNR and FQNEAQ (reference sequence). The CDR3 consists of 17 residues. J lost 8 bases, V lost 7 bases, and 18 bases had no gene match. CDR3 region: CASIRATGQGAVRTQYF. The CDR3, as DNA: TGTGCCAGCATCCGAGCTACCGGACAGGGGGCCGTTCGAACCCAGTACTTC. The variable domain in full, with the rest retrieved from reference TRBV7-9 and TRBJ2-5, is DTGVSQNPRHKITKRGQNVTFRCDPISEHNRLYWYRQTLGQGPEFLTYFQNEAQLEKSRLLSDRFSAERPKGSFSTLEIQRTEQGDSAMYLCASIRATGQGAVRTQYFGPGTRLLVL.

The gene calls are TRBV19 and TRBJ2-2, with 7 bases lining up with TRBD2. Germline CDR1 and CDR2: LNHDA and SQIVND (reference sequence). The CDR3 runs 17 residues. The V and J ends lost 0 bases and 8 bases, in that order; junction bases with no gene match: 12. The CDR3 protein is CASSIEWPAGSTGELFF. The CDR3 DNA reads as TGTGCCAGTAGTATAGAATGGCCAGCGGGGAGCACGGGGGAGCTGTTTTTT.

The chain's CDR3 is CATSGTKKTSSLRETQYF. CDR3 nucleotide sequence: TGTGCCACCAGCGGGACGAAGAAAACTAGTTCTTTGAGAGAGACCCAGTACTTC. The chain combines TRBV15 with TRBJ2-5; D possibly uses TRBD1 or TRBD2 (5 bases each). The CDR3 totals 18 residues. Trimming took 5 bases from V and 4 from J, leaving 26 bases between them. Germline values: CDR1 LNHNV, CDR2 YYDKDF (reference sequence).

CDR3 DNA sequence: TGTGCCAGCAGCCCGGAGGGGGCTAGCGGGAGGACCTACGAGCAGTACTTC. Amino acids: CASSPEGASGRTYEQYF. The rearrangement links TRBV28 to TRBJ2-7; 11 bases agree with TRBD2. The germline CDR1 and CDR2 sequences are MDHEN and SYDVKM. Trimming cost V 6 bases and J 2 bases; bases outside gene matches: 12. The CDR3 contains 17 residues.

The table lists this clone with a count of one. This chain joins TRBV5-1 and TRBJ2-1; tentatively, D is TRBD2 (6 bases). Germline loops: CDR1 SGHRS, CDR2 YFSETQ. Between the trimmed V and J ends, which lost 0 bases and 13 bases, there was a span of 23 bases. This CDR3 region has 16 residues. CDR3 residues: CASSLGQRASLIGQFF. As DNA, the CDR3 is TGCGCCAGCAGCTTGGGCCAGCGGGCCAGCCTGATAGGACAGTTCTTC.

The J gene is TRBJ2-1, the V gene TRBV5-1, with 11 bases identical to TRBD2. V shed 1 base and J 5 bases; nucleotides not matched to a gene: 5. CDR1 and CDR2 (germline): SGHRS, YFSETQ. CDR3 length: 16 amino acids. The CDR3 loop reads CASSLSTSGKHNEQFF. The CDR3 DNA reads TGCGCCAGCAGCTTGTCGACTAGCGGGAAACACAATGAGCAGTTCTTC.

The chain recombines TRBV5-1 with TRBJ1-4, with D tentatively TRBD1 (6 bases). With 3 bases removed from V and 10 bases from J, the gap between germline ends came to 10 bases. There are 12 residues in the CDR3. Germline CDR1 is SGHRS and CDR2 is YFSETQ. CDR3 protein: CASSSDSRKLFF. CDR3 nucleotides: TGCGCCAGCAGCTCGGACAGCAGAAAACTGTTTTTT.